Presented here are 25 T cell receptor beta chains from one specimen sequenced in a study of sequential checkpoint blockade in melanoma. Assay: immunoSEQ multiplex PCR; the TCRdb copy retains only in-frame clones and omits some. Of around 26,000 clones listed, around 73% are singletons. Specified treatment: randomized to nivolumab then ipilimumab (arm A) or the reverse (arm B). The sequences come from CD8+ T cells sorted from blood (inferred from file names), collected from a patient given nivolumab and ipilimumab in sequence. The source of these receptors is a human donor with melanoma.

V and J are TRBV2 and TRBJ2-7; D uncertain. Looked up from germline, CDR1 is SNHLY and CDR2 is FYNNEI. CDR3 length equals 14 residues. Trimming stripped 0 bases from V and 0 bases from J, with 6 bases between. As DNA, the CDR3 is TGTGCCAGCAGTGAAGCGGCCGTCTCCTACGAGCAGTACTTC. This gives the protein CASSEAAVSYEQYF.

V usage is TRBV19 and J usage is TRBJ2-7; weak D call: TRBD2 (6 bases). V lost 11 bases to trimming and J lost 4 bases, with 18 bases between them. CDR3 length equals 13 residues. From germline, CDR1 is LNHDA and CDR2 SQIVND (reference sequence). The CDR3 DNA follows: TGTGCCTCCGGCCCGGGCGGAGGGTACGAGCAGTACTTC. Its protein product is CASGPGGGYEQYF. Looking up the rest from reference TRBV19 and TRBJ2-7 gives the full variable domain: DGGITQSPKYLFRKEGQNVTLSCEQNLNHDAMYWYRQDPGQGLRLIYYSQIVNDFQKGDIAEGYSVSREKKESFPLTVTSAQKNPTAFYLCASGPGGGYEQYFGPGTRLTVT.

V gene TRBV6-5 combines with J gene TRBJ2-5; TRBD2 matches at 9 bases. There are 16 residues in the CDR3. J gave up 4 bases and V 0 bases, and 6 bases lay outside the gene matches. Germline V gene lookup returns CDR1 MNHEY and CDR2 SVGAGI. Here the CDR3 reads CASSYSIAGVGETQYF. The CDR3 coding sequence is TGTGCCAGCAGTTACTCGATAGCGGGAGTGGGAGAGACCCAGTACTTC.

The CDR3 coding sequence is TGTGCCAGCAGTTACCGGTCAGGGGGCCAGACTGAAGCTTTCTTT. Protein sequence: CASSYRSGGQTEAFF. The V and J genes are TRBV6-6 and TRBJ1-1; TRBD1 matches at 8 bases. Per germline, CDR1 MNHNY and CDR2 SVGAGI (reference sequence). With 2 bases clipped from V and 5 bases from J, the junction kept 7 bases outside the gene matches. This CDR3 has 15 amino acids.

The CDR3 is CASSELRHSNQPQHF. CDR3 nucleotides: TGTGCCAGCAGTGAGCTCAGACATAGCAATCAGCCCCAGCATTTT. This rearrangement joins TRBV2 to TRBJ1-5; D remains ambiguous. The V gene's germline CDR1 is SNHLY and CDR2 FYNNEI. The CDR3 contains 15 residues. V dropped 3 bases and J dropped 0 bases, with 9 bases sitting between them. Together with reference TRBV2 and TRBJ1-5, the CDR3 gives the full variable domain: EPEVTQTPSHQVTQMGQEVILRCVPISNHLYFYWYRQILGQKVEFLVSFYNNEISEKSEIFDDQFSVERPDGSNFTLKIRSTKLEDSAMYFCASSELRHSNQPQHFGDGTRLSIL.

The CDR3, as DNA: TGTGCCAGCAGAGACTTTAAGACAGGGGGGAACACTGAAGCTTTCTTT. Translation gives CASRDFKTGGNTEAFF. The chain combines TRBV9 with TRBJ1-1, with 9 bases that match TRBD1. The germline gives CDR1 SGDLS, CDR2 YYNGEE. The CDR3 extends over 16 amino acids. J lost 1 base, V lost 5 bases, and 9 bases had no gene match.

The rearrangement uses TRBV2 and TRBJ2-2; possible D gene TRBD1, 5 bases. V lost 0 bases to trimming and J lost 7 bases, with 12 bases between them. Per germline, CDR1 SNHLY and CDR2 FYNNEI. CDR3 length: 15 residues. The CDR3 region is CASSEAHTGGGELFF. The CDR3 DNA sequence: TGTGCCAGCAGTGAAGCTCATACAGGTGGCGGGGAGCTGTTTTTT.

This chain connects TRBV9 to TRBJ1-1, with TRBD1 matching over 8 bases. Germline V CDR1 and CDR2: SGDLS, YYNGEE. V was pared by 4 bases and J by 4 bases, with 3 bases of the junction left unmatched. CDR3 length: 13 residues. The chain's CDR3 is CASSPGTGTEAFF. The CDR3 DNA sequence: TGTGCCAGCAGCCCCGGGACAGGCACTGAAGCTTTCTTT.

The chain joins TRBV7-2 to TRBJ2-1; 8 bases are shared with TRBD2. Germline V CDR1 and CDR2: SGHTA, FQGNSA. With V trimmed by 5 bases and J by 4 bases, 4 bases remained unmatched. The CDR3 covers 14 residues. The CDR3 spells CASSRPGGYNEQFF. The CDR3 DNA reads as TGTGCCAGCAGCAGGCCGGGAGGGTACAATGAGCAGTTCTTC.

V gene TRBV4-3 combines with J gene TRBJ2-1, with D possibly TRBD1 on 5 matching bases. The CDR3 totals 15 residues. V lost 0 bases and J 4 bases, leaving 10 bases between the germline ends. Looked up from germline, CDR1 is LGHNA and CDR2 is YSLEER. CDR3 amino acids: CASSQDGNRYNEQFF. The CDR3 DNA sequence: TGCGCCAGCAGCCAAGATGGGAACAGGTACAATGAGCAGTTCTTC.

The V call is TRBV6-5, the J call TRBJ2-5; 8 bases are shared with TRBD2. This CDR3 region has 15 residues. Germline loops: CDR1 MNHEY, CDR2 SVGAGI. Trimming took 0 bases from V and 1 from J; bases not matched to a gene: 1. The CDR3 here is CASSYSGTSQETQYF. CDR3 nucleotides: TGTGCCAGCAGTTACTCAGGGACTAGCCAAGAGACCCAGTACTTC.

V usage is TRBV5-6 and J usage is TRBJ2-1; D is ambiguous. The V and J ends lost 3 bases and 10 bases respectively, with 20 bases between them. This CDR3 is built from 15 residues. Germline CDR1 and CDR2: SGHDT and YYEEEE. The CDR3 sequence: CASSSRDLGSIEQFF. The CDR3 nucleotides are TGTGCCAGCAGCTCCAGAGACTTGGGTTCAATCGAGCAGTTCTTC.

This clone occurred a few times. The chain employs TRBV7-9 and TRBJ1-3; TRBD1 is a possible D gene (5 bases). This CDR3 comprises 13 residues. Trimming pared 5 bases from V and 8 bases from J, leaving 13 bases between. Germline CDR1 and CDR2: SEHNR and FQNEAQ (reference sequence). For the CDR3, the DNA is TGTGCCAGCAGCCCGATTCCGGGGGACACCATATATTTT. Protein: CASSPIPGDTIYF.

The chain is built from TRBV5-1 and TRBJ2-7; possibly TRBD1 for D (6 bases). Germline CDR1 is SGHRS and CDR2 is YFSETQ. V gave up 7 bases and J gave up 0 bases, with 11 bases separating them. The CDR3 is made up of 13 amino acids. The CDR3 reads CASSRGSSYEQYF. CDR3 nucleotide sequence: TGCGCCAGCTCCAGGGGAAGCTCCTACGAGCAGTACTTC.

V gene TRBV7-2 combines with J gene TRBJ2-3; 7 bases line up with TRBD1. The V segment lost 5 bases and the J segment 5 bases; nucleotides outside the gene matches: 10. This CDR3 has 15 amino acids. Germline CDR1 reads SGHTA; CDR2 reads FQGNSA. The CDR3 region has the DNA TGTGCCAGCAGCCCTAGGGGGACAGAGGTAGATACGCAGTATTTT. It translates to CASSPRGTEVDTQYF.

Written as DNA, the CDR3 is TGTGCCAGCAGACCTAGTCCCCCCTACGAGCAGTACTTC. Its translation is CASRPSPPYEQYF. V is TRBV5-4 and J is TRBJ2-7; no definite D call. The CDR3 has 13 residues. Per the germline V gene, CDR1 is SGHNT and CDR2 is YYREEE (reference sequence). V was shortened by 5 bases and J by 2 bases, with 11 bases between the two germline ends.

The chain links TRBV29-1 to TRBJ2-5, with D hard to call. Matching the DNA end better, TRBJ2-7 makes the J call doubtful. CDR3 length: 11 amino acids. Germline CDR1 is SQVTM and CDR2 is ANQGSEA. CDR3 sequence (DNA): TGCAGCGTTGAGCTCTCCTACGAGCAGTACTTC. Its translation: CSVELSYEQYF.

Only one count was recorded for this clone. The CDR3 here is CASSSRGTEAFF. The CDR3 bases are TGTGCCAGCAGCTCGCGGGGCACTGAAGCTTTCTTT. The chain combines TRBV5-4 with TRBJ1-1; D uncertain. The CDR3 is 12 residues long. Germline V gene lookup returns CDR1 SGHNT and CDR2 YYREEE (reference sequence). V was cut by 3 bases and J by 4 bases, with 7 bases left in between.

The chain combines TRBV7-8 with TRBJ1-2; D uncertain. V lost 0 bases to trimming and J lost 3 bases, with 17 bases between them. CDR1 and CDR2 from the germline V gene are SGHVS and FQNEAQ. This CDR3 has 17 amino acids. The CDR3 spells CASSLAARQGWDYGYTF. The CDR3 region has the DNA TGTGCCAGCAGCTTAGCGGCCCGACAAGGATGGGACTATGGCTACACCTTC.

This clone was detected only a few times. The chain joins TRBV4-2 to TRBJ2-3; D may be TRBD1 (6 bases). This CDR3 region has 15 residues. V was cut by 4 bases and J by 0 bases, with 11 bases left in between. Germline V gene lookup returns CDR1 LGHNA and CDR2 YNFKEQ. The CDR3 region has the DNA TGTGCCAGCAGCCCGAGGGACATAAGCACAGATACGCAGTATTTT. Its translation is CASSPRDISTDTQYF.

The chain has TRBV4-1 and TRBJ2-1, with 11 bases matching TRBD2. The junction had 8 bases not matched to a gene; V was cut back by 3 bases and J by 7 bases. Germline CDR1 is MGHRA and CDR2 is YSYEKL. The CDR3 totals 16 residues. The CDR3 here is CASSHPITSGSNEQFF. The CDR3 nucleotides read TGCGCCAGCAGCCACCCCATTACTAGCGGGAGTAATGAGCAGTTCTTC.

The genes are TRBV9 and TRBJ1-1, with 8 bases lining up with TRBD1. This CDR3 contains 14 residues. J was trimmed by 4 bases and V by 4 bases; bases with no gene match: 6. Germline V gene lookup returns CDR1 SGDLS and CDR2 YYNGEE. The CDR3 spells CASSTGQGGTEAFF. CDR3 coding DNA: TGTGCCAGCAGCACAGGACAGGGTGGCACTGAAGCTTTCTTT.

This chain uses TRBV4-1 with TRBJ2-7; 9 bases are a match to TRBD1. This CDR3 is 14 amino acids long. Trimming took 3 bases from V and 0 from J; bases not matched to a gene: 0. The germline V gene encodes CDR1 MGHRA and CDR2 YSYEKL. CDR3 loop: CASSQGQGSYEQYF. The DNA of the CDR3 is TGCGCCAGCAGCCAGGGACAGGGCTCCTACGAGCAGTACTTC.

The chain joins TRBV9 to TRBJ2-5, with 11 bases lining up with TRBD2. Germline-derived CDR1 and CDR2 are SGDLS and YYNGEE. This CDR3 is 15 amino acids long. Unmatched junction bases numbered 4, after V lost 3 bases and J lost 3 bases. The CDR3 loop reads CASSERGLAEETQYF. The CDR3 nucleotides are TGTGCCAGCAGCGAAAGGGGACTAGCGGAAGAGACCCAGTACTTC.

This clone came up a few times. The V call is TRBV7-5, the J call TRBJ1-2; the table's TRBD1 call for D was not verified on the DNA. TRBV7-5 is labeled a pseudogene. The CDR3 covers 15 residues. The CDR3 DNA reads TGTGCCAGCAACCACGGACAGGGGATGAACTATGGCTACACCTTC. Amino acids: CASNHGQGMNYGYTF.